These 24 T cell receptor beta chains came from one sample sequenced in a study of blood T cell repertoires in COVID-19. Measured with immunoSEQ multiplex PCR; TCRdb has only the in-frame clones, and not every one. The sample lists hundreds of thousands of clones; about 87% were seen once. Sequenced material: peripheral blood. The receptors here all came from a woman between 45 and 65 years old who had recovered from COVID-19.

In this sample, this clone turned up once. The chain joins TRBV6-5 to TRBJ1-1; 8 bases are a match to TRBD1. V lost 6 bases, J lost 5 bases, and 5 bases stayed unmatched. The CDR3 length is 13 residues. The V gene's germline CDR1 is MNHEY and CDR2 SVGAGI. CDR3 in DNA: TGTGCCAGCAGCCGGACAGGGCAGACTGAAGCTTTCTTT. Protein: CASSRTGQTEAFF.

CDR3 DNA: TGTGCCAGCTCAGGCGGACAGGGGGCGCAGAGGACTACGAACACTGAAGCTTTCTTT. Amino acid sequence: CASSGGQGAQRTTNTEAFF. V gene TRBV18 combines with J gene TRBJ1-1; 11 nucleotides match TRBD1. Germline V lookup: CDR1 KGHSH, CDR2 LQKENI. The CDR3 covers 19 residues. The ends lost 5 bases at V and 1 base at J; junction bases unmatched: 15.

This chain links TRBV6-5 with TRBJ1-2; no reliable D call. V lost 0 bases, J lost 3 bases, and 5 bases lay in between. This CDR3 spans 13 amino acids. From germline, CDR1 is MNHEY and CDR2 SVGAGI. The CDR3 loop reads CASSYSPDYGYTF. The DNA of the CDR3 is TGTGCCAGCAGTTACTCGCCAGACTATGGCTACACCTTC.

The sample holds one count of this clone. The J gene is TRBJ2-5, the V gene TRBV5-8; a possible D gene is TRBD1 (5 bases). This CDR3 has 14 amino acids. Germline V gives CDR1 SGHTS, CDR2 YDEGEE. V lost 4 bases to trimming and J lost 7 bases, with 17 bases between them. The CDR3 here is CASSLIVGQGTQYF. DNA of the CDR3: TGTGCCAGCAGCCTAATAGTGGGGCAGGGGACCCAGTACTTC.

The V and J genes are TRBV4-2 and TRBJ1-1, with a possible D match to TRBD1 (6 bases). The CDR3 contains 15 residues. Between the trimmed V and J ends, which lost 1 base and 8 bases, there was a span of 17 bases. Germline-derived CDR1 and CDR2 are LGHNA and YNFKEQ. The CDR3 DNA is TGTGCCAGCAGCCAAGTATCAGGCGGGGGGCGCGAAGCTTTCTTT. As protein: CASSQVSGGGREAFF.

The rearrangement links TRBV5-1 to TRBJ2-5, with a weak D call TRBD2 (6 bases). Looked up from germline, CDR1 is SGHRS and CDR2 is YFSETQ. The CDR3 has 14 amino acids. Deletions cut 4 bases from V and 0 bases from J, with 10 bases between. CDR3 sequence: CASSGGGNQETQYF. CDR3 nucleotide sequence: TGCGCCAGCAGCGGCGGAGGGAACCAAGAGACCCAGTACTTC. Full variable domain (outside the CDR3, taken from reference TRBV5-1 and TRBJ2-5): KAGVTQTPRYLIKTRGQQVTLSCSPISGHRSVSWYQQTPGQGLQFLFEYFSETQRNKGNFPGRFSGRQFSNSRSEMNVSTLELGDSALYLCASSGGGNQETQYFGPGTRLLVL.

The chain has TRBV11-2 and TRBJ2-1; 9 bases are a match to TRBD1. There are 16 residues in the CDR3. The V gene's germline CDR1 is SGHAT and CDR2 FQNNGV. Losses at the gene ends were 5 bases for V and 7 bases for J; bases not matched to a gene: 12. In DNA, the CDR3 is TGTGCCAGCAGCCCCATACAGGGGGCGCTTTGGAATGAGCAGTTCTTC. Its translation is CASSPIQGALWNEQFF. The variable domain in full, with the rest retrieved from reference TRBV11-2 and TRBJ2-1, is EAGVAQSPRYKIIEKRQSVAFWCNPISGHATLYWYQQILGQGPKLLIQFQNNGVVDDSQLPKDRFSAERLKGVDSTLKIQPAKLEDSAVYLCASSPIQGALWNEQFFGPGTRLTVL.

V usage is TRBV21-1 and J usage is TRBJ2-2; TRBD1 is the table's D call and was not checked against the DNA. TRBV21-1 has pseudogene status. The CDR3 contains 14 residues. The CDR3 protein is CASIKTGDTGELFF. CDR3 nucleotide sequence: TGTGCCAGCATTAAGACAGGGGACACCGGGGAGCTGTTTTTT.

V usage is TRBV11-3 and J usage is TRBJ2-1; unclear D gene. Germline V CDR1 and CDR2: SGHNT, YENEEA. The CDR3 consists of 14 residues. V was trimmed by 1 base and J by 1 base, leaving 5 bases between them. CDR3 sequence: CASSLGGSYNEQFF. As DNA, the CDR3 is TGTGCCAGCAGCTTAGGCGGTTCCTACAATGAGCAGTTCTTC.

This sequence joins TRBV15 and TRBJ1-1; a weak D match, TRBD1 (5 bases). The CDR3 sequence is 17 residues long. The V gene lost 1 base and the J gene lost 1 base, with 16 bases spanning the gap. Germline CDR1 LNHNV, CDR2 YYDKDF (reference sequence). In DNA form, the CDR3 reads TGTGCCACCAGCAGAGTCCTATATCACGGGGGGAACACTGAAGCTTTCTTT. This sequence encodes CATSRVLYHGGNTEAFF.

The chain joins TRBV4-3 to TRBJ1-2; TRBD1 is a possible D gene (5 bases). The CDR3 contains 13 residues. V dropped 2 bases and J dropped 7 bases, with 11 bases sitting between them. Germline CDR1 and CDR2: LGHNA and YSLEER. CDR3 DNA: TGCGCCAGCAGCCAAACAGGCATTGGTGGCTACACCTTC. Protein product: CASSQTGIGGYTF.

This clone has only a few counts. Written as DNA, the CDR3 is TGTGCCATCCACAGGGGAGACTATGGCTACACCTTC. It specifies CAIHRGDYGYTF. This chain connects TRBV28 to TRBJ1-2; 7 bases agree with TRBD1. Per the germline V gene, CDR1 is MDHEN and CDR2 is SYDVKM. V dropped 10 bases and J dropped 3; count of bases not matched to a gene: 5. CDR3 length: 12 amino acids.

This clone was seen a handful of times. This chain joins TRBV7-9 and TRBJ1-6; 10 nucleotides match TRBD1. Germline-derived CDR1 and CDR2 are SEHNR and FQNEAQ (reference sequence). The CDR3 sequence is 14 residues long. V lost 3 bases, J lost 7 bases, and 0 bases stayed unmatched. Here the CDR3 reads CASSLDRGNSPLHF. The DNA for the CDR3 is TGTGCCAGCAGCTTGGACAGGGGGAATTCACCCCTCCACTTT.

CDR3 sequence: CASSIFGTGALSTEAFF. CDR3 DNA sequence: TGTGCCAGTAGTATATTCGGGACAGGTGCTTTGAGCACTGAAGCTTTCTTT. The rearrangement uses TRBV19 and TRBJ1-1, with TRBD1 matching over 8 bases. Germline lookup yields CDR1 LNHDA and CDR2 SQIVND (reference sequence). V dropped 2 bases and J dropped 4; count of bases not matched to a gene: 12. The CDR3 length is 17 residues. Combining the CDR3 with reference TRBV19 and TRBJ1-1 gives the whole variable domain DGGITQSPKYLFRKEGQNVTLSCEQNLNHDAMYWYRQDPGQGLRLIYYSQIVNDFQKGDIAEGYSVSREKKESFPLTVTSAQKNPTAFYLCASSIFGTGALSTEAFFGQGTRLTVV.

The chain couples TRBV7-9 to TRBJ2-2, with D possibly being TRBD1 (6 bases). The V gene lost 7 bases and the J gene lost 0 bases, with 12 bases spanning the gap. The CDR3 sequence is 15 residues long. CDR1 and CDR2 (germline): SEHNR, FQNEAQ (reference sequence). The CDR3 loop is CASNVGQTNTGELFF. CDR3 sequence (DNA): TGTGCCAGCAACGTAGGACAGACGAACACCGGGGAGCTGTTTTTT.

The V gene is TRBV6-5, the J gene TRBJ2-7; D remains ambiguous. Per germline, CDR1 MNHEY and CDR2 SVGAGI. The CDR3 is 11 residues long. V dropped 10 bases and J dropped 1 base, with 8 bases sitting between them. CDR3 nucleotide sequence: TGTGCCACTAAGAGGTCCTACGAGCAGTACTTC. Translation: CATKRSYEQYF.

Notes on this clone: Other DNA sequences from this sample encode an identical CDR3 as well. The chain employs TRBV12-3 or TRBV12-4 and TRBJ1-2; maybe TRBD1 (5 bases). This CDR3 has 13 amino acids. With 1 base removed from V and 2 bases from J, the gap between germline ends came to 5 bases. CDR3 nucleotide sequence: TGTGCCAGCAGTTTAGGACAGAACTATGGCTACACCTTC. Protein sequence: CASSLGQNYGYTF.

This rearrangement joins TRBV5-4 to TRBJ2-1; 9 nucleotides agree with TRBD2. Germline CDR1 reads SGHNT; CDR2 reads YYREEE (reference sequence). V lost 1 base, J lost 6 bases, and 8 bases stayed unmatched. The CDR3 extends over 16 amino acids. The CDR3 sequence is CASSLLAGGPFNEQFF. Here the CDR3 DNA reads TGTGCCAGCAGCTTGCTGGCGGGAGGGCCTTTCAATGAGCAGTTCTTC.

The chain joins TRBV5-4 to TRBJ2-6; tentatively, D is TRBD1 (6 bases). Germline assignment: CDR1 SGHNT and CDR2 YYREEE (reference sequence). This CDR3 spans 17 amino acids. V dropped 4 bases and J dropped 1 base, with 15 bases sitting between them. The CDR3 region is CASSVWTALSGANVLTF. CDR3 sequence (DNA): TGTGCCAGCAGCGTGTGGACAGCCTTATCTGGGGCCAACGTCCTGACTTTC.

J is TRBJ2-1 and V is TRBV19; the match to TRBD2 covers 7 bases. CDR1 LNHDA and CDR2 SQIVND come from the germline V gene (reference sequence). Losses at the gene ends were 4 bases for V and 4 bases for J; bases not matched to a gene: 10. CDR3 size: 16 residues. The CDR3, as DNA: TGTGCCAGTAGTAAGGCCGGGGGAGGGGTATACAATGAGCAGTTCTTC. It yields the protein CASSKAGGGVYNEQFF.

The chain uses TRBV28 and TRBJ1-6; D remains ambiguous. Germline V gene data show CDR1 as MDHEN and CDR2 as SYDVKM. Trimming took off 3 bases at V and 1 base at J, with 7 bases between the two ends. This CDR3 contains 15 residues. The CDR3 reads CASSLGGSYNSPLHF. CDR3 coding DNA: TGTGCCAGCAGTTTGGGAGGGTCCTATAATTCACCCCTCCACTTT.

This chain joins TRBV5-1 and TRBJ2-5; D call uncertain. The CDR3 sequence is 13 residues long. Germline assignment: CDR1 SGHRS and CDR2 YFSETQ. Trimming removed 8 bases at V and 3 bases at J, with 14 bases between. The CDR3 DNA follows: TGCGCCAGTTCCACTAATGTAGAAGAGACCCAGTACTTC. Translation gives CASSTNVEETQYF.

As DNA, the CDR3 is TGTGCCAGCAGCCCCCTGTTGCGGGCGGGGGGGAATGAGCAGTTCTTC. Translated, it gives CASSPLLRAGGNEQFF. The chain recombines TRBV7-2 with TRBJ2-1, with 9 bases fitting TRBD2. The CDR3 spans 16 residues. Germline assignment: CDR1 SGHTA and CDR2 FQGNSA. The ends lost 5 bases at V and 7 bases at J; junction bases unmatched: 12.

This chain uses TRBV4-3 with TRBJ2-2; the D gene is possibly TRBD1 (6 bases). The CDR3 consists of 16 residues. Trimming stripped 4 bases from V and 3 bases from J, with 15 bases between. The germline gives CDR1 LGHNA, CDR2 YSLEER. The CDR3 bases are TGCGCCAGCAGCCCCGGAGGACAGACTCACACCGGGGAGCTGTTTTTT. It specifies CASSPGGQTHTGELFF.